The 26 T cell receptor beta chains given below trace back to one sample, sequenced in a study of control samples from healthy donors and cancer patients. Only in-frame clones appear in the TCRdb table, and some are missing; sequencing was by immunoSEQ multiplex PCR. The data show more than 9,500 clones, over 75% seen once. Sequenced material: formalin-fixed, paraffin-embedded tissue. These receptors were taken from a male donor with melanoma.

The chain links TRBV6-6 to TRBJ1-5; TRBD1 is a possible D gene (5 bases). The CDR3 loop spans 16 amino acids. V lost 5 bases to trimming and J lost 3 bases, with 17 bases between them. Looked up from germline, CDR1 is MNHNY and CDR2 is SVGAGI (reference sequence). CDR3 residues: CASSSLGQGINQPQHF. The CDR3 DNA sequence: TGTGCCAGCAGTAGTCTCGGTCAGGGAATCAATCAGCCCCAGCATTTT.

CDR3 bases: TGTGCCAGCAGCCAAGCGGGAGGGCCTAGTAATGAGCAGTTCTTC. It yields the protein CASSQAGGPSNEQFF. The V gene is TRBV3-1 (or the pseudogene TRBV3-2), the J gene TRBJ2-1; 8 bases fit TRBD2. CDR3 length equals 15 residues. V was pared by 1 base and J by 7 bases, with 6 bases of the junction left unmatched. Germline loops: CDR1 LGHDT, CDR2 YNNKEL (reference sequence).

The gene calls are TRBV7-9 and TRBJ2-1; D remains ambiguous. The CDR3 extends over 13 amino acids. Trimming removed 8 bases from V and 0 bases from J, with 8 bases in between. Germline V gives CDR1 SEHNR, CDR2 FQNEAQ (reference sequence). This CDR3 reads CASALSSYNEQFF. The CDR3 DNA follows: TGTGCCAGCGCGCTTAGCTCCTACAATGAGCAGTTCTTC.

This chain links TRBV5-1 with TRBJ2-1, with 14 bases that match TRBD2. Unmatched junction bases numbered 8, after V lost 3 bases and J lost 9 bases. From germline, CDR1 is SGHRS and CDR2 YFSETQ. This CDR3 is built from 16 residues. This CDR3 reads CASSSRLAGGLSEQFF. The CDR3, as DNA: TGCGCCAGCAGCTCCCGACTAGCGGGAGGGCTAAGTGAGCAGTTCTTC.

The chain is built from TRBV28 and TRBJ1-3; 7 bases match TRBD1. The CDR3 runs to 15 residues. Germline CDR1 is MDHEN and CDR2 is SYDVKM. With 2 bases clipped from V and 7 bases from J, the junction kept 8 bases outside the gene matches. The CDR3 DNA is TGTGCCAGCAGTTTAGAAACCAGGGGGAGGAACACCATATATTTT. Protein sequence: CASSLETRGRNTIYF.

Note on this clone: A read error may account for a junction end that differs from germline. V is TRBV11-3 and J is TRBJ2-1; tentatively, D is TRBD2 (5 bases). This CDR3 is 13 amino acids long. Germline CDR1 SGHNT, CDR2 YENEEA. CDR3 bases: TGTGCCAGCAGCCTCGGACTTTCCAATGATCAGTTCTTC. Its protein product is CASSLGLSNDQFF.

The chain is built from TRBV7-9 and TRBJ1-5; D perhaps matches TRBD1 (5 bases). Germline assignment: CDR1 SEHNR and CDR2 FQNEAQ (reference sequence). This CDR3 has 14 residues. Trimming took 4 bases from V and 2 from J, leaving 9 bases between them. The CDR3 DNA sequence: TGTGCCAGCAGCTACGACAGTGGCAATCAGCCCCAGCATTTT. Translated: CASSYDSGNQPQHF.

This clone has just one count. J is TRBJ2-5 and V is TRBV29-1; 9 nucleotides align to TRBD2. The junction had 11 bases not matched to a gene; V was cut back by 4 bases and J by 5 bases. Germline CDR1 reads SQVTM; CDR2 reads ANQGSEA. The CDR3 contains 15 residues. In DNA, the CDR3 is TGCAGCGTTGCTATCTTTCTCGCGGGAGGGGAGACCCAGTACTTC. Amino acid sequence: CSVAIFLAGGETQYF.

The rearrangement joins TRBV5-1 to TRBJ1-2; 8 bases line up with TRBD1. V was pared by 4 bases and J by 8 bases, with 13 bases of the junction left unmatched. This CDR3 is 15 amino acids long. Looked up from germline, CDR1 is SGHRS and CDR2 is YFSETQ. The DNA of the CDR3 is TGCGCCAGCAGCGGGGGACAGGCCTCGGTTTGGGGCTACACCTTC. Translation: CASSGGQASVWGYTF. Based on the CDR3 plus reference TRBV5-1 and TRBJ1-2, the full variable domain is KAGVTQTPRYLIKTRGQQVTLSCSPISGHRSVSWYQQTPGQGLQFLFEYFSETQRNKGNFPGRFSGRQFSNSRSEMNVSTLELGDSALYLCASSGGQASVWGYTFGSGTRLTVV.

The CDR3 is CASSLWDSYEQYF. The DNA for the CDR3 is TGTGCCAGCAGCTTGTGGGACAGCTACGAGCAGTACTTC. V and J are TRBV5-4 and TRBJ2-7; 7 bases fit TRBD1. The CDR3 is 13 amino acids. Germline V lookup: CDR1 SGHNT, CDR2 YYREEE (reference sequence). V trimming: 1 base; J trimming: 3 bases; junction bases outside the gene matches: 1. The full variable domain, completed using reference TRBV5-4 and TRBJ2-7, is ETGVTQSPTHLIKTRGQQVTLRCSSQSGHNTVSWYQQALGQGPQFIFQYYREEENGRGNFPPRFSGLQFPNYSSELNVNALELDDSALYLCASSLWDSYEQYFGPGTRLTVT.

The chain employs TRBV27 and TRBJ2-7; D may be TRBD1 or TRBD2 (5 bases each). With 4 bases removed from V and 6 bases from J, the gap between germline ends came to 7 bases. The CDR3 spans 11 residues. The germline gives CDR1 MNHEY, CDR2 SMNVEV (reference sequence). Here the CDR3 reads CASSSGGEQYF. In nucleotides, the CDR3 is TGTGCCAGCAGTTCTGGGGGCGAGCAGTACTTC.

This clone has just one count. The rearrangement joins TRBV18 to TRBJ2-1; no reliable D call. Germline CDR1 is KGHSH and CDR2 is LQKENI. The CDR3 covers 14 residues. V shed 2 bases and J shed 7 bases, with 12 bases lying between them. CDR3 nucleotides: TGTGCCAGCTCACCAAGGCTGGATACGAATGAGCAGTTCTTC. It translates to CASSPRLDTNEQFF.

This rearrangement joins TRBV30 to TRBJ1-2; D unresolved. Germline CDR1 reads GTSNPN; CDR2 reads SVGIG (reference sequence). Between the trimmed V and J ends, which lost 2 bases and 7 bases, there was a span of 11 bases. The CDR3 totals 12 residues. The CDR3 region is CAWSIRFGGYTF. The CDR3 bases are TGTGCCTGGAGTATCCGATTTGGTGGCTACACCTTC.

V is TRBV7-3 and J is TRBJ2-1; D perhaps matches TRBD2 (6 bases). The CDR3 covers 13 residues. Germline values: CDR1 SGHTA, CDR2 FQGTGA. The germline V and J ends were trimmed by 4 bases and 15 bases, with 19 bases remaining between them. CDR3 loop: CASSYDQEGSLFF. The CDR3 coding sequence is TGTGCCAGCAGCTACGATCAGGAGGGGAGTCTGTTCTTC.

This clone was seen a few times. At one end the junction does not follow the germline gene, possibly because of a read error. V gene TRBV7-9 combines with J gene TRBJ2-7; the match to TRBD1 covers 7 bases. Germline V gene lookup returns CDR1 SEHNR and CDR2 FQNEAQ (reference sequence). There are 12 residues in the CDR3. For the CDR3, the DNA is TGTGCCAGCAGCTTAGGCGGACAGGTAGTAATATTC. This sequence encodes CASSLGGQVVIF.

This clone was seen just once. The chain combines TRBV6-5 with TRBJ1-3; tentatively, D is TRBD1 (5 bases). With 10 bases removed from V and 4 bases from J, the gap between germline ends came to 17 bases. Germline V gene data show CDR1 as MNHEY and CDR2 as SVGAGI. The CDR3 extends over 14 amino acids. The CDR3 reads CATSPADIGNTIYF. DNA for the CDR3: TGTGCCACCTCCCCCGCGGACATCGGAAACACCATATATTTT.

The chain recombines TRBV20-1 with TRBJ1-1; the D is unclear. CDR1 is DFQATT, CDR2 SNEGSKA, per germline (reference sequence). V lost 0 bases and J 8 bases, leaving 4 bases between the germline ends. The CDR3 loop spans 10 amino acids. The CDR3 loop is CSARDSEAFF. The CDR3 DNA reads TGCAGTGCTAGAGATTCGGAAGCTTTCTTT.

The chain couples TRBV28 to TRBJ2-1; TRBD1 matches 7 bases. Trimming took 5 bases from V and 3 from J; bases not matched to a gene: 4. This CDR3 has 14 residues. Per germline, CDR1 MDHEN and CDR2 SYDVKM. The CDR3 spells CASSVGTVYNEQFF. CDR3 in DNA: TGTGCCAGCAGTGTAGGGACAGTCTACAATGAGCAGTTCTTC.

The rearrangement joins TRBV14 to TRBJ2-1; 9 bases match TRBD2. CDR1 and CDR2 (germline): SGHDN, FVKESK. The CDR3 totals 15 residues. The trim removed 6 bases at V and 5 bases at J, leaving 8 bases unmatched. The CDR3 DNA is TGTGCCAGCAGGCCCGGACTAGCGCCCAACAATGAGCAGTTCTTC. Translation gives CASRPGLAPNNEQFF.

A word on this clone: One junction end does not reproduce the germline sequence, and a read error may be involved. This rearrangement joins TRBV11-2 to TRBJ2-1; no clear D. This CDR3 region has 8 residues. The germline gives CDR1 SGHAT, CDR2 FQNNGV. CDR3 in amino acids: CASTARVF. CDR3 DNA sequence: TGTGCCAGCACAGCTAGGGTCTTC.

The chain is built from TRBV7-9 and TRBJ2-7; D is ambiguous. From germline, CDR1 is SEHNR and CDR2 FQNEAQ (reference sequence). V was shortened by 4 bases and J by 6 bases, with 16 bases between the two germline ends. The CDR3 is made up of 14 amino acids. This CDR3 is CASSSPLGTGEQYV. For the CDR3, the DNA is TGTGCCAGCAGCTCCCCTCTAGGAACGGGCGAGCAGTACGTC.

This sequence joins TRBV6-6 and TRBJ1-2; 7 bases agree with TRBD1. The V gene end was trimmed by 5 bases and the J gene end by 9 bases; junction bases not matched to a gene: 12. The CDR3 totals 14 residues. From germline, CDR1 is MNHNY and CDR2 SVGAGI (reference sequence). This CDR3 is CASSGQANPYRYTF. CDR3 in DNA: TGTGCCAGCAGTGGACAGGCGAACCCTTATCGCTACACCTTC.

Comments on this clone: Other DNA sequences from this sample encode an identical CDR3 as well. The CDR3 protein is CASSLGQGSTDTQYF. The CDR3, as DNA: TGCGCCAGCAGCTTGGGGCAGGGTAGCACAGATACGCAGTATTTT. V gene TRBV5-1 combines with J gene TRBJ2-3; maybe TRBD1 (5 bases). Germline V gives CDR1 SGHRS, CDR2 YFSETQ. There are 15 residues in the CDR3. V was shortened by 0 bases and J by 0 bases, with 8 bases between the two germline ends. The full variable domain, in which reference TRBV5-1 and TRBJ2-3 provide the parts outside the CDR3, is KAGVTQTPRYLIKTRGQQVTLSCSPISGHRSVSWYQQTPGQGLQFLFEYFSETQRNKGNFPGRFSGRQFSNSRSEMNVSTLELGDSALYLCASSLGQGSTDTQYFGPGTRLTVL.

The chain couples TRBV5-5 to TRBJ1-1; 8 nucleotides match TRBD1. Germline trimming cut 5 bases from V and 1 base from J; bases unmatched to any gene: 13. The CDR3 extends over 17 amino acids. Germline values: CDR1 SGHKS, CDR2 YYEKEE (reference sequence). This CDR3 is CASSLGQGRTGNTEAFF. Here the CDR3 DNA reads TGTGCCAGCAGTCTTGGACAGGGCCGAACGGGGAACACTGAAGCTTTCTTT.

The gene calls are TRBV6-1 and TRBJ2-7; 7 nucleotides agree with TRBD1. This CDR3 has 20 amino acids. V gave up 1 base and J gave up 7 bases; unmatched junction bases: 25. Per germline, CDR1 MNHNS and CDR2 SASEGT. The CDR3 spells CASSEVPAQFQTGQLGEQYV. Written as DNA, the CDR3 is TGTGCCAGCAGTGAAGTGCCTGCCCAATTCCAGACGGGACAGCTAGGAGAGCAGTACGTC.

Regarding this clone: Other DNA variants within this sample encode the same CDR3. The gene calls are TRBV5-4 and TRBJ1-5; possible D gene TRBD1, 6 bases. The CDR3 extends over 14 amino acids. The germline V gene encodes CDR1 SGHNT and CDR2 YYREEE (reference sequence). The V and J ends lost 0 bases and 7 bases respectively, with 11 bases between them. The chain's CDR3 is CASSLEGVGQPQHF. The CDR3, as DNA: TGTGCCAGCAGCTTGGAGGGGGTGGGGCAGCCCCAGCATTTT.